The clone carrying this T cell receptor (beta chain) was found a few times. Its specificity is unknown. These data belong to a study of T-cell memory formation after mild COVID-19. Overall study context: Clusters were largely donor specific. Notes on the study in general: Prior to infection, memory already included some responding clones, suggesting cross-reactive memory joined. Shrinking CD4+ clones were chiefly CM and EM; CD8+ ones were chiefly EMRA.

Sample barcodes and UMIs were carried by the TCR alpha and TCR beta cDNA libraries that 5'RACE generated with constant-segment primers. Via MiXCR, TCRdb re-called the 5' RACE reads, giving one row per CDR3 protein. The sample shows fewer than 700,000 distinct CDR3 sequences, about 20% of them seen only once. The V gene end was trimmed by 6 bases and the J gene end by 11 bases; junction bases not matched to a gene: 12. Germline V gene lookup returns CDR1 MNHNS and CDR2 SASEGT. The CDR3 is 13 amino acids. The sample was PBMCs or a T cell subset sorted from them (not recorded which). The gene calls are TRBV6-1 and TRBJ1-1; TRBD1 agrees at 7 bases. This TCR derives from an adult woman who had mild COVID-19 (a few samples of this study predate the infection). Cell type and time point are not known. The CDR3 is CASSSIRDSSAFF. The DNA for the CDR3 is TGTGCCAGCAGCTCAATCCGGGACAGCAGCGCTTTCTTT.